This section outlines one TCR beta chain sequence together with its context. Its matching antigen is unknown. Measured with immunoSEQ multiplex PCR; TCRdb has only the in-frame clones, and not every one. Here the sample spans 150,000 to 200,000 clones, around 95% being singletons. This sample stems from a study of T cell responses to AZD1222 COVID-19 vaccine. Findings of the study overall: Repertoire samples came only from after the peak T cell response. The donors showed a predominance of white British ancestry and of females, with possible underestimation of clonal diversity. Elevations in Spike-specific TCR breadth and depth followed administration of two AZD1222 doses.

This clonotype was sampled from an adult in good health. This specimen was peripheral blood, taken on day 0 of AZD1222 vaccination.

This CDR3 reads CASSWTENTEAFF. Here the CDR3 DNA reads TGTGCCAGCAGTTGGACGGAGAACACTGAAGCTTTCTTT. The chain carries TRBV6-5 and TRBJ1-1; no definite D call. V lost 4 bases and J 1 base, leaving 7 bases between the germline ends. The CDR3 contains 13 residues. Germline CDR1 and CDR2: MNHEY and SVGAGI.